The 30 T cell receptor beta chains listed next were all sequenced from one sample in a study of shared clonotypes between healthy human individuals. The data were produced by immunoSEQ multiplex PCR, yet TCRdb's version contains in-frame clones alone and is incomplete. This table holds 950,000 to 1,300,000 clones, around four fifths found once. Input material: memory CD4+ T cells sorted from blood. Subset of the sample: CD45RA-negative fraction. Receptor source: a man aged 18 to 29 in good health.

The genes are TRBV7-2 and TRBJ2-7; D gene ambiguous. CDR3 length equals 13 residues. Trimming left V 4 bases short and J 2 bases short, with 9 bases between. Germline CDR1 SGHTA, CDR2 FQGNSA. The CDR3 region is CASSSDLTYEQYF. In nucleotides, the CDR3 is TGTGCCAGCAGCTCAGATCTCACCTACGAGCAGTACTTC.

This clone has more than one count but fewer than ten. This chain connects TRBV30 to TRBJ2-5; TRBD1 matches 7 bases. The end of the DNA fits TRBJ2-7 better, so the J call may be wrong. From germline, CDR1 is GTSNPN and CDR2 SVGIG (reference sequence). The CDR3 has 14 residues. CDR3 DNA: TGTGCCTGGACCCCAGGGGGATTTCAGTACGAGCAGTACTTC. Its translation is CAWTPGGFQYEQYF.

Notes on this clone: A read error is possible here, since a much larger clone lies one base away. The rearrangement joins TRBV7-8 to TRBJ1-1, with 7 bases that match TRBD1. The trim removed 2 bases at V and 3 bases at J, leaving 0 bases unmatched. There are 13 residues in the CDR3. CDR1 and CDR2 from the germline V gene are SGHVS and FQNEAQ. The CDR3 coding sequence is TGTGCCAGCAGCTTACAGGGGGACACTGAAGCTTTCTTT. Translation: CASSLQGDTEAFF.

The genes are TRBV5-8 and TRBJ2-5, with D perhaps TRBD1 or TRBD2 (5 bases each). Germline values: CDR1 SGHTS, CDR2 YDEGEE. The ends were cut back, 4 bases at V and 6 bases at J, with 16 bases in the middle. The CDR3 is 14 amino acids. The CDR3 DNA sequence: TGTGCCAGCAGCGCCACCCAGGGACGGCAGACCCAGTACTTC. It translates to CASSATQGRQTQYF. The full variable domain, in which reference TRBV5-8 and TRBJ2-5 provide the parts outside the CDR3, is EAGVTQSPTHLIKTRGQQATLRCSPISGHTSVYWYQQALGLGLQFLLWYDEGEERNRGNFPPRFSGRQFPNYSSELNVNALELEDSALYLCASSATQGRQTQYFGPGTRLLVL.

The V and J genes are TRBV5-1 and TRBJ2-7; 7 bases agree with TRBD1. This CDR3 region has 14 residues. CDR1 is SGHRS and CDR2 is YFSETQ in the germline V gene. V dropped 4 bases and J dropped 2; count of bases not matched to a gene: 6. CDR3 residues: CASSLRQGAYEQYF. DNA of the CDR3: TGCGCCAGCAGCCTACGACAGGGTGCCTACGAGCAGTACTTC.

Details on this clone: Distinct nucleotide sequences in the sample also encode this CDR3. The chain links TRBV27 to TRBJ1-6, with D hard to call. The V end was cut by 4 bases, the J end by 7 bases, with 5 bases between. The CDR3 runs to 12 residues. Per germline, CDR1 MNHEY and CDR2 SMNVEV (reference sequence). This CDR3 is CASSYGNSPLHF. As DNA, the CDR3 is TGTGCCAGCAGTTACGGAAATTCACCCCTCCACTTT.

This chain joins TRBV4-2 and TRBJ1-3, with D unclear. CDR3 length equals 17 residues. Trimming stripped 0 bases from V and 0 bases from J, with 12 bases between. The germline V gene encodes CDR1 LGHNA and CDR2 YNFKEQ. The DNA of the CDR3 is TGTGCCAGCAGCCAAGAAGGACGGCCGCCCTCTGGAAACACCATATATTTT. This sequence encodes CASSQEGRPPSGNTIYF.

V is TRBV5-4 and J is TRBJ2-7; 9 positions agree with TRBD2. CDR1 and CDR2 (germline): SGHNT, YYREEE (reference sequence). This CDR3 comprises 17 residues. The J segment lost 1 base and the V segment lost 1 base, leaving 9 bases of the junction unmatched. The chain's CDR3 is CASSLSSGTISSYEQYF. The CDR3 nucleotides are TGTGCCAGCAGCTTGTCTAGCGGGACTATTTCATCCTACGAGCAGTACTTC.

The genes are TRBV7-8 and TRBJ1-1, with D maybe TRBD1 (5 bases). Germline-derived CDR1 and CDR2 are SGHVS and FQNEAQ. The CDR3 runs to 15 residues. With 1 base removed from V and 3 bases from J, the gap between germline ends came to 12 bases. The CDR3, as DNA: TGTGCCAGCAGCTTAGGGAAGGCAGGGTACACTGAAGCTTTCTTT. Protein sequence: CASSLGKAGYTEAFF.

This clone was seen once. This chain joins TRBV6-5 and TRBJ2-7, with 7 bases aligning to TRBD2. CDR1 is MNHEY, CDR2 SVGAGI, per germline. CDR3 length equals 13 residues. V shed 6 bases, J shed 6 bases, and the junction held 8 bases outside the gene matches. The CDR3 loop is CASSRPTSVEQYF. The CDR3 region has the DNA TGTGCCAGCAGCCGACCCACTAGCGTCGAGCAGTACTTC.

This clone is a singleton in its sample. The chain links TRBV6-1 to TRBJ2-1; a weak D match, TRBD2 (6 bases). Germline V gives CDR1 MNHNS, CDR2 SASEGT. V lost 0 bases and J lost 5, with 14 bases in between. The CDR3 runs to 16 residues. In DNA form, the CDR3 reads TGTGCCAGCAGTGAAGCCCGGGAGAGGCCCCACAATGAGCAGTTCTTC. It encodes CASSEARERPHNEQFF.

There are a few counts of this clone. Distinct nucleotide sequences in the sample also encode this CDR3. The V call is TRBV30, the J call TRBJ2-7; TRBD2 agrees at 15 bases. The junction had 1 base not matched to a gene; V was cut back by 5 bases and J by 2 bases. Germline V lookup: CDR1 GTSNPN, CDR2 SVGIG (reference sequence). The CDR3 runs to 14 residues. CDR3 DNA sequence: TGTGCCTGGGGACTAGCGGGGGGGACCTACGAGCAGTACTTC. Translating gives CAWGLAGGTYEQYF.

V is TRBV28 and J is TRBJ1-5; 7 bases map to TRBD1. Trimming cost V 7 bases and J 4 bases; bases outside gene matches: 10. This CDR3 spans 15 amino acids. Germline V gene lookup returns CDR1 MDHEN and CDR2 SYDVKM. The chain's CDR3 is CASTSGDRENQPQHF. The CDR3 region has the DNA TGTGCCAGCACCTCTGGGGACAGAGAAAATCAGCCCCAGCATTTT.

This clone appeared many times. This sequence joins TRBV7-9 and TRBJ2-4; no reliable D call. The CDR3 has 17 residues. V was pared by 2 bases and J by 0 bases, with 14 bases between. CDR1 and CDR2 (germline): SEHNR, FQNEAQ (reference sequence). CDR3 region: CASSLMSTRLAKNIQYF. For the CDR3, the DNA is TGTGCCAGCAGCTTAATGTCGACTCGCCTAGCCAAAAACATTCAGTACTTC.

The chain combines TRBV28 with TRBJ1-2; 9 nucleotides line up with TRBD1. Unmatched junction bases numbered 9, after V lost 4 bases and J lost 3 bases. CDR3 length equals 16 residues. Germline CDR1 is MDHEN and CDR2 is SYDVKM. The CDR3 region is CASSSRPRQGDYGYTF. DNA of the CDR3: TGTGCCAGCAGTTCGCGCCCCAGACAGGGGGACTATGGCTACACCTTC.

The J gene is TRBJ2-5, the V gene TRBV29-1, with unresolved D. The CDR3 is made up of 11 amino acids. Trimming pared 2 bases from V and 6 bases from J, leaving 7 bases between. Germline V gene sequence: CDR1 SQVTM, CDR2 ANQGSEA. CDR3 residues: CSVEIAQTQYF. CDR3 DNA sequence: TGCAGCGTTGAAATCGCGCAGACCCAGTACTTC.

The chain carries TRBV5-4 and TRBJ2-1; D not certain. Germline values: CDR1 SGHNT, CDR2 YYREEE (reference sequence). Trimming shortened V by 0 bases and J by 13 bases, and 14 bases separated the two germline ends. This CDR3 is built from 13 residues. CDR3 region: CASSLGGEVAQFF. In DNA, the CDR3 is TGTGCCAGCAGCTTGGGGGGTGAAGTGGCCCAGTTCTTC. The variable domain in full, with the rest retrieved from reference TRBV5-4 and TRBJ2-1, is ETGVTQSPTHLIKTRGQQVTLRCSSQSGHNTVSWYQQALGQGPQFIFQYYREEENGRGNFPPRFSGLQFPNYSSELNVNALELDDSALYLCASSLGGEVAQFFGPGTRLTVL.

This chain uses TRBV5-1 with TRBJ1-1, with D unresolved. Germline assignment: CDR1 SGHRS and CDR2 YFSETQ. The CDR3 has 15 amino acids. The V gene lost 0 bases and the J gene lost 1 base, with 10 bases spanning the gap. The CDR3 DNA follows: TGCGCCAGCAGCTTGGATGCACAGACGAACACTGAAGCTTTCTTT. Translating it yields CASSLDAQTNTEAFF.

CDR3 protein: CASSLFNPEGQRGEQYF. The CDR3 region has the DNA TGTGCCAGCAGTTTATTTAACCCGGAGGGCCAAAGAGGGGAGCAGTACTTC. The V gene is TRBV28, the J gene TRBJ2-7; D might be TRBD2 (6 bases). Germline assignment: CDR1 MDHEN and CDR2 SYDVKM. The germline V and J ends were trimmed by 1 base and 7 bases, with 23 bases remaining between them. The CDR3 runs to 17 residues. Using reference TRBV28 and TRBJ2-7 for the parts outside the CDR3, the full variable domain is DVKVTQSSRYLVKRTGEKVFLECVQDMDHENMFWYRQDPGLGLRLIYFSYDVKMKEKGDIPEGYSVSREKKERFSLILESASTNQTSMYLCASSLFNPEGQRGEQYFGPGTRLTVT.

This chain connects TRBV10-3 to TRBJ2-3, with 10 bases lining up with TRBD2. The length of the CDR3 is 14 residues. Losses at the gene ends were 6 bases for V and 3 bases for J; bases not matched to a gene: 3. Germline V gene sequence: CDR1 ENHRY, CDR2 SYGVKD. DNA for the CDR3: TGTGCCATCAGCGGGACTAGCGATACAGATACGCAGTATTTT. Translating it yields CAISGTSDTDTQYF.

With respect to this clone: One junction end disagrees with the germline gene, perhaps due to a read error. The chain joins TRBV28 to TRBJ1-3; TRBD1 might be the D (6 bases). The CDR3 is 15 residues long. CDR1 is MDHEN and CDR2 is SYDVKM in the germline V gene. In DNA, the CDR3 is TGTGCCAGCACTTTAGGGGGGGCTGGAGGAAACACCATATATTTT. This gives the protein CASTLGGAGGNTIYF.

The DNA of the CDR3 is TGTGCCAGCAGTGACAGGAGCGAGAACTATGGCTACACCTTC. Translation: CASSDRSENYGYTF. The rearrangement uses TRBV6-1 and TRBJ1-2; D is unresolved. The CDR3 has 14 residues. V was pared by 3 bases and J by 2 bases, with 10 bases between. Germline V lookup: CDR1 MNHNS, CDR2 SASEGT.

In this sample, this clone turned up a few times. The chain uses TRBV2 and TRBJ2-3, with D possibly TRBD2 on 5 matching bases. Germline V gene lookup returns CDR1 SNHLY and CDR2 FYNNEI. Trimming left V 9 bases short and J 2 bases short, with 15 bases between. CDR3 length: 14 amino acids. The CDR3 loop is CASRNGGLTDTQYF. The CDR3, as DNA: TGTGCCAGTCGAAATGGCGGACTCACAGATACGCAGTATTTT.

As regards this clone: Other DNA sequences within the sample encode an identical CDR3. The CDR3, as DNA: TGTGCCAGCAGCTTAAATAGCGGGGGGCCTTACAATGAGCAGTTCTTC. The encoded protein is CASSLNSGGPYNEQFF. This sequence joins TRBV5-4 and TRBJ2-1; 10 bases map to TRBD2. The CDR3 is made up of 16 amino acids. CDR1 SGHNT and CDR2 YYREEE come from the germline V gene (reference sequence). Trimming took 2 bases from V and 4 from J; bases not matched to a gene: 6.

This chain's CDR3 is CASSYQGAGLDEQFF. The CDR3 nucleotides are TGTGCCAGCAGTTACCAAGGGGCAGGCCTCGATGAGCAGTTCTTC. The genes are TRBV6-6 and TRBJ2-1, with a weak D call TRBD1 (5 bases). The CDR3 has 15 residues. CDR1 is MNHNY, CDR2 SVGAGI, per germline (reference sequence). The V and J ends lost 2 bases and 8 bases respectively, with 16 bases between them.

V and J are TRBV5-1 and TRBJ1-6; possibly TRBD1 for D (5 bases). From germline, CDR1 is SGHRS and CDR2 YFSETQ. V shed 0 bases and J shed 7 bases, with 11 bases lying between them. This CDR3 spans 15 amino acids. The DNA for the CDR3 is TGCGCCAGCAGCTTGGGGGGCATGGGGAATTCACCCCTCCACTTT. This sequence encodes CASSLGGMGNSPLHF.

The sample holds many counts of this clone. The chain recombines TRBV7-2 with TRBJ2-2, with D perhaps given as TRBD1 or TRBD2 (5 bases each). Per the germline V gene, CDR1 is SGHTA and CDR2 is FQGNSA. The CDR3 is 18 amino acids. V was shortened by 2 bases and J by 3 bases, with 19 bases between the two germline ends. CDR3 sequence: CASSLYPVVGVHTGELFF. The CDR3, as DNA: TGTGCCAGCAGCTTATACCCCGTTGTGGGGGTACACACCGGGGAGCTGTTTTTT.

CDR3 sequence reads: CASSFRREEYNEQFF. The CDR3 DNA is TGCGCCAGCAGCTTTCGACGGGAAGAGTACAATGAGCAGTTCTTC. The genes are TRBV5-1 and TRBJ2-1; D is perhaps TRBD2 (5 bases). V shed 2 bases and J shed 4 bases, with 13 bases lying between them. The V gene's germline CDR1 is SGHRS and CDR2 YFSETQ. There are 15 residues in the CDR3.

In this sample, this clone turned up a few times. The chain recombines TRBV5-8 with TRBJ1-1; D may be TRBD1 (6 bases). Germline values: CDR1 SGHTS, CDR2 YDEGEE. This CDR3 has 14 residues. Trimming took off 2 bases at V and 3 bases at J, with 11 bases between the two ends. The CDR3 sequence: CASSLHQGYTEAFF. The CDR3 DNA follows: TGTGCCAGCAGCTTACACCAGGGGTACACTGAAGCTTTCTTT. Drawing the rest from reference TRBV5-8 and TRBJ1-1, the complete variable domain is EAGVTQSPTHLIKTRGQQATLRCSPISGHTSVYWYQQALGLGLQFLLWYDEGEERNRGNFPPRFSGRQFPNYSSELNVNALELEDSALYLCASSLHQGYTEAFFGQGTRLTVV.

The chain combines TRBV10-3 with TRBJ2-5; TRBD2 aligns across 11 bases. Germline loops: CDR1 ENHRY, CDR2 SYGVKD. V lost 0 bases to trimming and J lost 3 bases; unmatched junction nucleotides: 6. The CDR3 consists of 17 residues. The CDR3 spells CAISESNSGGAEETQYF. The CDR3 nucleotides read TGTGCCATCAGTGAGTCGAATAGCGGGGGGGCGGAAGAGACCCAGTACTTC.